This T cell receptor beta chain emerged from a study of response to subunit inactivated influenza vaccine. Study findings and constraints: That few new T cells are recruited by each seasonal influenza vaccination was the authors' suggestion.

The germline V gene has CDR1 SQVTM and CDR2 ANQGSEA. Trimming left V 4 bases short and J 5 bases short, with 14 bases between. This CDR3 region has 13 residues. MiXCR, applied by TCRdb to the RT-PCR reads, yields one record per CDR3 protein. This sample has roughly 670,000 distinct CDR3 sequences, with approximately 14% found just once. This clonotype was counted between two and nine times. What it recognizes is unknown. The V gene is TRBV29-1, the J gene TRBJ2-5; D might be TRBD2 (6 bases). Sequencing was performed on PBMCs from blood, taken 14 to 15 days before vaccination. This clonotype originated in a man aged 45-60 years who received an inactivated influenza vaccine. This chain's CDR3 is CSVAQTAGETQYF. CDR3 DNA sequence: TGCAGCGTTGCCCAAACTGCGGGGGAGACCCAGTACTTC.